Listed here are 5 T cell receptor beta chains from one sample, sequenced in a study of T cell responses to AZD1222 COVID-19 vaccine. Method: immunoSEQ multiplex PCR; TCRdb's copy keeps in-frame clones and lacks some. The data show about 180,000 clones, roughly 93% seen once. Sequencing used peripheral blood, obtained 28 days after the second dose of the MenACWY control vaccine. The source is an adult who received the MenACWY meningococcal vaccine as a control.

This CDR3 is CASKPADRDNQPQHF. The CDR3, as DNA: TGTGCCAGCAAACCTGCGGACAGGGACAATCAGCCCCAGCATTTT. The chain links TRBV28 to TRBJ1-5, with 8 bases matching TRBD1. Looked up from germline, CDR1 is MDHEN and CDR2 is SYDVKM. The CDR3 totals 15 residues. V gave up 7 bases and J gave up 3 bases; unmatched junction bases: 8.

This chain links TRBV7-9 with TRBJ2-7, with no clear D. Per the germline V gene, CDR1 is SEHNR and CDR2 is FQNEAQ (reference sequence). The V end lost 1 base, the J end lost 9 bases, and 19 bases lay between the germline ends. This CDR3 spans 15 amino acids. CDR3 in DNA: TGTGCCAGCAGCTTAGAGGGATTCTCGACCTATTGGCAGTACTTC. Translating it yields CASSLEGFSTYWQYF.

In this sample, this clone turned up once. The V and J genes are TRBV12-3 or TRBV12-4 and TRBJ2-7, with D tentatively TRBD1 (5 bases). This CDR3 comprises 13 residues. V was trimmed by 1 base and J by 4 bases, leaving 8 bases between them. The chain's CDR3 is CASSLGRAYEQYF. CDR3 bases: TGTGCCAGCAGTTTAGGCAGGGCATACGAGCAGTACTTC.

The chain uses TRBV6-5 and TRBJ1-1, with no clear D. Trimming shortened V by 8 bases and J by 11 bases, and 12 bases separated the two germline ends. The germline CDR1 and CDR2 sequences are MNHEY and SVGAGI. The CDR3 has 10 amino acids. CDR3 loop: CASDDSMAFF. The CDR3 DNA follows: TGTGCCAGCGACGACTCAATGGCTTTCTTT.

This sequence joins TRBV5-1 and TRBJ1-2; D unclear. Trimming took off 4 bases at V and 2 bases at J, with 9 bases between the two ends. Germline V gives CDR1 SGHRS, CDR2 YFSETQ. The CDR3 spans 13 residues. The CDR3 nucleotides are TGCGCCAGCAGCGCGGACGGAAACTATGGCTACACCTTC. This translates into CASSADGNYGYTF.